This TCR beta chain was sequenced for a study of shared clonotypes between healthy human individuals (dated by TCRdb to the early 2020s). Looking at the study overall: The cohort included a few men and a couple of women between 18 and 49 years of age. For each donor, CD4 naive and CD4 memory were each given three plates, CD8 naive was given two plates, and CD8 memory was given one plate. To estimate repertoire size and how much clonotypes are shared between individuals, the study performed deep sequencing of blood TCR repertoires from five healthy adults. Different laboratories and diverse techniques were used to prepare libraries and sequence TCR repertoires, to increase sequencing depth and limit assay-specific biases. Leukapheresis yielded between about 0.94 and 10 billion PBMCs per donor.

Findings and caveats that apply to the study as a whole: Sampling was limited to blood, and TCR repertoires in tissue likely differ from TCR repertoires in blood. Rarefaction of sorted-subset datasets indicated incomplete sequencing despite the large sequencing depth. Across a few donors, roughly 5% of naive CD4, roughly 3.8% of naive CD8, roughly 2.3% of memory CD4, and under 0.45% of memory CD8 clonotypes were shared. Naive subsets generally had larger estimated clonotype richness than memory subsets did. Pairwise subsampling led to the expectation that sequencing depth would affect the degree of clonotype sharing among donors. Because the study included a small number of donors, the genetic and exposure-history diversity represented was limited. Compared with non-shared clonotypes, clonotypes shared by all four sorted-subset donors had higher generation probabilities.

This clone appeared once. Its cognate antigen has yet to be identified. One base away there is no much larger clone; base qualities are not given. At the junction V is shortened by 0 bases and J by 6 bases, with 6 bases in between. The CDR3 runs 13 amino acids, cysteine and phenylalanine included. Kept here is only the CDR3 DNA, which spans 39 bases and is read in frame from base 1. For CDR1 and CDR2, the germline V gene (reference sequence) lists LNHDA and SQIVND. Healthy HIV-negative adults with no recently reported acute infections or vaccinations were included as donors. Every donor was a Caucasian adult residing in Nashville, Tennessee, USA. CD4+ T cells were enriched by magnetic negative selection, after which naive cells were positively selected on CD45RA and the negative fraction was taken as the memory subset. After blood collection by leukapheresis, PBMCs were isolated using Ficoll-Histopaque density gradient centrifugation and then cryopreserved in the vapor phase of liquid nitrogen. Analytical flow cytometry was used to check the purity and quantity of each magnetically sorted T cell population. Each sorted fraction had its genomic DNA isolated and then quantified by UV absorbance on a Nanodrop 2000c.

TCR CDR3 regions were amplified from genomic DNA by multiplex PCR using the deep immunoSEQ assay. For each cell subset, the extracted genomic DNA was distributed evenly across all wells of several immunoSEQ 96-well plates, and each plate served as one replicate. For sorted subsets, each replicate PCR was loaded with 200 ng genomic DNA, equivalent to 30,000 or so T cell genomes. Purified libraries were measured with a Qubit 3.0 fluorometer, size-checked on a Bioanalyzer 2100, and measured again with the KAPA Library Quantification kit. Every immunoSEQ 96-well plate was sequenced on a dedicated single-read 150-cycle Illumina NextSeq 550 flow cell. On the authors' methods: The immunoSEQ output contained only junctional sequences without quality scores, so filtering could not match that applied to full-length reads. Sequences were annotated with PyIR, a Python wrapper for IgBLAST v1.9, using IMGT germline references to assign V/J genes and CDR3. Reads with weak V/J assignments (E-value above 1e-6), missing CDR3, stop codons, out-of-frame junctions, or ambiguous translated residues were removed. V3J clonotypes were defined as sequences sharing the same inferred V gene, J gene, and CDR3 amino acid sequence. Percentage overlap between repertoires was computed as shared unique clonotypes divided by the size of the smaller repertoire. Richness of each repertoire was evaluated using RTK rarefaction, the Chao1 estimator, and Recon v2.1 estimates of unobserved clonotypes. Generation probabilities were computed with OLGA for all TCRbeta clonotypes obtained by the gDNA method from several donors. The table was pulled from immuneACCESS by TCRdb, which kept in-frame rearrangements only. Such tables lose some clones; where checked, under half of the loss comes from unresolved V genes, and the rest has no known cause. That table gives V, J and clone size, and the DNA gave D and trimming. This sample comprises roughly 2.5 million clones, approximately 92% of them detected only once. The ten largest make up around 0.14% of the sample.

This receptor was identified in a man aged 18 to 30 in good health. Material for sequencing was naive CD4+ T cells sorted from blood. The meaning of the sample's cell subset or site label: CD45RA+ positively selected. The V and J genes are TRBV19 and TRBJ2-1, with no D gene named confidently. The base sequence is TGTGCCAGTAGTATAGATTATCTCAATGAGCAGTTCTTC. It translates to CASSIDYLNEQFF.